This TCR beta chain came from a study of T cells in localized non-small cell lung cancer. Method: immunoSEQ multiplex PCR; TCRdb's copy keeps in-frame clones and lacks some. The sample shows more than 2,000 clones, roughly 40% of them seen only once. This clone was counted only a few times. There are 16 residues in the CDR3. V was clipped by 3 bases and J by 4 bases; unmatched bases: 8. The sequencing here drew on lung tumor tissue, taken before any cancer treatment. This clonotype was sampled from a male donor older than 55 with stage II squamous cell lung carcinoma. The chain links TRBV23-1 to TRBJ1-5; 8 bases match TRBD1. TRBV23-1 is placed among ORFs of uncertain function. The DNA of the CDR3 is TGCGCCAGCAGTCATCCTTCACAGGGGGAGAATCAGCCCCAGCATTTT. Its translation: CASSHPSQGENQPQHF.